The TCR beta chain described here comes from a study of CD8 T cells in Susac syndrome. Whole-study results and caveats: The study recognized that its TCR sequencing and HLA analysis covered a relatively small number of individuals.

CDR3 size: 16 residues. Unmatched junction bases numbered 8, after V lost 5 bases and J lost 2 bases. Germline V CDR1 and CDR2: MDHEN, SYDVKM. About this clonotype itself: Its antigen is not identified.

Sequencing of TCR beta drew on CD8+ and CD4+ T cells from blood. In contrast to the negatively isolated CD8+ and CD4+ T cells, TEMRA cells were FACS-enriched. cDNA came from approximately 0.5 to 1 ug RNA primed by random hexamers. The amplification used immunoSEQ multiplex PCR on TCR beta CDR3; it spanned 54 Vbeta and 13 Jbeta. TCRdb recomputed calls from the immunoSEQ multiplex PCR reads with MiXCR, one row per CDR3 protein. The profile shows 150,000 to 200,000 distinct CDR3 sequences, approximately 96% of them singletons. Sample: CD8+ T cells from PBMCs. This rearrangement joins TRBV28 to TRBJ2-1; 8 positions agree with TRBD2. The source is a human donor with multiple sclerosis. Written as DNA, the CDR3 is TGTGCCAGCAGTATCGGACTAGCCGCTCCCTACAATGAGCAGTTCTTC. This codes for CASSIGLAAPYNEQFF.